This T cell receptor beta chain was recorded in a study of cytomegalovirus exposure and HLA in healthy donors. In the case of this clone: The antigen remains unidentified.

The PCR contained 60 Vbeta and 13 Jbeta primers. Clones were read by immunoSEQ multiplex PCR, and TCRdb kept only the in-frame ones, dropping some. The sample consists of some 190,000 clones, around three quarters of them appearing once. The CDR3 contains 15 residues. Trimming took 2 bases from V and 4 from J, leaving 14 bases between them. The germline V gene has CDR1 WNHNN and CDR2 SYGVQD (reference sequence). Study results and caveats: Follow-up analysis seemed to connect common viral pathogens with several of the most significant clusters identified. A missense DCLRE1C variant was associated with V- and J-gene trimming of TCR beta chains in a later analysis, and an independent cohort replicated the association.

The chain employs TRBV10-1 and TRBJ1-1; D is perhaps TRBD1 (5 bases). The material sequenced was PBMCs. This receptor was obtained from a woman under 30 in good health and CMV-seronegative. CDR3 in DNA: TGCGCCAGCAGTGAGAATGCAGGGAGGAGCACTGAAGCTTTCTTT. As protein: CASSENAGRSTEAFF.